This T cell receptor beta chain was sequenced in a study of human T cells and chemical hapten exposure. Sample time point: patch test 1, 2 weeks after DPC sensitization. Treatment indicated: therapeutic diphenylcyclopropenone sensitization with weekly scalp DPC. The library attached unique molecular identifiers to individual cDNA molecules. Each CDR3 protein is one row after TCRdb ran MiXCR on the RACE reads. The sample holds 100,000 to 150,000 distinct CDR3 sequences, approximately 15% seen once. Germline CDR1 is LGHDT and CDR2 is YNNKEL (reference sequence). The CDR3 runs to 15 residues. Trimming cost V 0 bases and J 9 bases, with 15 bases left between them. Study results and caveats: Among expanded TCRs, significantly more large CDR3 similarity clusters formed than among controls.

This clonotype was counted a few times. Its antigen is unidentified. The origin of this receptor is a man younger than 35 with alopecia areata. Some clones in this sample may be carry-over from other donors' samples. The J gene is TRBJ2-1, the V gene TRBV3-1; perhaps TRBD1 as D (5 bases). The sample here was whole blood, taken in connection with sensitization to the hapten diphenylcyclopropenone (DPC). The CDR3: CASSQDLVRVGEQFF. CDR3 DNA sequence: TGTGCCAGCAGCCAAGATCTTGTCAGGGTTGGTGAGCAGTTCTTC.